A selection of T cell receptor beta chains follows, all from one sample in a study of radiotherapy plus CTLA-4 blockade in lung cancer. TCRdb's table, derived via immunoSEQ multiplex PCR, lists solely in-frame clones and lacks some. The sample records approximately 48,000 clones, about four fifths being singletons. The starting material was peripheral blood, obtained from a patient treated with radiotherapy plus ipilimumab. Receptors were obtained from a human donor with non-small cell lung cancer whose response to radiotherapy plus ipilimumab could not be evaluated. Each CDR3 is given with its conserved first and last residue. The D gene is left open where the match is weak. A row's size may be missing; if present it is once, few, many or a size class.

TGTGCCAGCAGTTTATCCATCCCGAGACTAGACAAAAGTGAGCAGTTCTTC | CASSLSIPRLDKSEQFF | TRBJ2-1 | once | NA | TRBV28
TGTGCCAGCAGTTTATCCCTTTGGGCGGGAGAGAGAAATGAGCAGTTCTTC | CASSLSLWAGERNEQFF | TRBJ2-1 | NA | TRBD2 | TRBV27
TGTGCCAGCAACGGGTTTACTGGAAACACCATATATTTT | CASNGFTGNTIYF | TRBJ1-3 | few | NA | TRBV6-6
TGTGCTAGTGCCAAACTAGCGGGAGCGGTAAGGACCGGGGAGCTGTTTTTT | CASAKLAGAVRTGELFF | TRBJ2-2 | NA | TRBD2 | TRBV12-5
TGTGCCAGTAGTGGGCCGGACAGGGCCATAGAAGCTTTCTTT | CASSGPDRAIEAFF | TRBJ1-1 | NA | TRBD1 | TRBV19
TGTGCCAGTGGGGACTCCATGAACACTGAAGCTTTCTTT | CASGDSMNTEAFF | TRBJ1-1 | NA | NA | TRBV19
TGCGCCAGCAGCCCGACACCGAATAGCAATCAGCCCCAGCATTTT | CASSPTPNSNQPQHF | TRBJ1-5 | NA | NA | TRBV4-1
TGTGCCAGCAGCTTGGGTTTGGCGACAACCCGCTCCCCGCAGTATTTT | CASSLGLATTRSPQYF | TRBJ2-3 | NA | NA | TRBV5-5
TGTGCCAGCTCACGACAGGGGGGCGAGCAGTACTTC | CASSRQGGEQYF | TRBJ2-7 | NA | TRBD1 | TRBV18
TGTGCCAGCTCAGTTCTGTCTACCGGGACAGGGGGCGCGGCTAACTATGGCTACACCTTC | CASSVLSTGTGGAANYGYTF | TRBJ1-2 | NA | TRBD1 | TRBV18
TGTGCCAGCAGTCAAGCCGACCGGGACAGGGGCTTC | CASSQADRDRGF | TRBJ2-7 | NA | TRBD1 | TRBV28
TGTGCCAGCAGTACACGGGACAGGCGTATGAACACTGAAGCTTTCTTT | CASSTRDRRMNTEAFF | TRBJ1-1 | NA | TRBD1 | TRBV28